This T cell receptor (beta chain) is from a study of blood T cell repertoires in COVID-19 (dated by TCRdb to 2020 to 2022). Looking at the study overall: The collaborator samples originated in the United States, Italy and Spain and spanned the acute and convalescent phases of COVID-19. The prospective study material was composed of cDNA or gDNA derived from T cells, B-cell-depleted T cells, or PBMCs. Deeply sampled blood TCRbeta repertoires from subjects exposed to, actively infected with, or recovered from COVID-19 were included in the dataset. The repertoires were released in a freely available public database intended as a resource for research on the immune response to SARS-CoV-2. Samples were obtained from the ongoing ImmuneRACE study (first 160 participants) and from 1,254 subjects provided by 6 global collaborators. The sample metadata nearly always contained a de-identified subject ID, COVID-19 status, age in years and sex. Where available, HLA class I and class II types were obtained from metadata supplied by the sample provider rather than from assay-based typing.

There are 13 amino acids in the CDR3, from cysteine to phenylalanine inclusive. Only the CDR3 part of the read is kept: 39 bases, read in frame from the first base. The germline V gene encodes CDR1 SNHLY and CDR2 FYNNEI. Ends trimmed: V by 10 bases, J by 5 bases; bases unmatched to a gene: 8. Participants in the prospective study were enrolled through a virtual design, were aged roughly 18 to 95 years, and lived in roughly 24 United States geographic areas. In the prospective study, cohorts were assigned on the basis of participant-reported clinical history obtained from a screening survey and a study questionnaire. Exposed participants were defined as having been in contact with someone with a PCR-confirmed or clinician-diagnosed COVID-19 case within 2 weeks of study entry. Mobile phlebotomists in the prospective study collected whole blood, serum and a nasopharyngeal or oropharyngeal swab from every participant. Additional blood draws and questionnaires over an approximately two-month period could optionally be provided by prospective study participants. Before DNA extraction, blood samples from the prospective study were shipped at room temperature or frozen.

The immunoSEQ Assay, a bias-controlled multiplex PCR, was used to amplify TCRbeta CDR3 regions from genomic DNA. The published analysis was carried out like this. The number of nucleated cells in each sample was estimated by amplification of reference gene primers within the assay. To quantify the absolute abundance of each unique TCRbeta CDR3 rearrangement, sequence reads were collapsed and filtered. For each sample, productive Simpson clonality was calculated as the square root of Simpson's diversity index across productive rearrangements. TCRdb re-hosts the immuneACCESS table, in-frame sequences only. Its copies lack some clones; in the studies checked, an unresolved V gene accounts for under half of them, and the cause for the rest is not known. V and J calls and clone size come straight from that table; D and trimming were deduced from the DNA. This sample gives about 150,000 clones in total; over 80% of them show up just once. Approximately 5.1% of the sample comes from the top ten.

The paper's findings and limits, for the study overall: How much clinical and demographic metadata was included differed by source and by participant, and the metadata was provided uncurated.

With regard to this clone: Its antigen has not been determined. No base qualities exist here, and no much larger clone lies one base off it.

The rearrangement joined TRBV2 to TRBJ2-5, with 9 bases matching TRBD2. The sequenced sample consisted of PBMCs or T cells enriched from blood (not recorded which). This clonotype originated in a man aged 70 or older who had been exposed to COVID-19. The DNA reads as follows: TGTGCCACCCATAGCGGGAGTACGGAGACCCAGTACTTC. This sequence encodes CATHSGSTETQYF.